The present T cell receptor beta chain was sequenced within a study of blood T cells in healthy people across ages. Study-wide points: Older age went with lower TCR beta diversity per million T cells, in a roughly linear way.

Germline assignment: CDR1 DFQATT and CDR2 SNEGSKA (reference sequence). CDR3 size: 14 residues. V was trimmed by 4 bases and J by 7 bases, leaving 17 bases between them. With a J-beta primer mix and a sample-barcoded 5' primer, a second PCR ran about 6 to 11 cycles. TCRdb used MiXCR to reprocess the 5' RACE reads, holding one entry per CDR3 protein. This sample has 1,300,000 or so distinct CDR3 sequences, with 45% to 70% found just once. For this clonotype: Its antigen is still unknown.

This chain uses TRBV20-1 with TRBJ2-1, with D tentatively TRBD1 (6 bases). The receptor was isolated from a man younger than 35 in good health. The sample comprised blood. The DNA for the CDR3 is TGCAGTGCTACCAGTGAGGGGGATTCAAATGAGCAGTTCTTC. Protein sequence: CSATSEGDSNEQFF.